A selection of T cell receptor beta chains follows, all from one sample in a study of cytomegalovirus exposure and HLA in healthy donors. Sequencing was performed with immunoSEQ multiplex PCR; in TCRdb, only in-frame clones are kept and a portion is missing. The repertoire includes 50,000 or so clones, 85% to 95% of them detected once, and around 2% sits in the top ten. Sequenced: PBMCs. These receptors came from a man aged 18 to 35 in good health and CMV-seronegative. The CDR3 runs from the conserved cysteine through the conserved F or W. D genes are given only for firm matches. Some rows have no size entry. The others give once, few or many, or a class for an expanded clone.

v_gene: TRBV5-4; abundance: -; j_gene: TRBJ1-2; d_gene: -; CDR3nt: TGTGCCAGCACCTTGGGGGTGCGGGGGGATGGCTACACCTTC; CDR3aa: CASTLGVRGDGYTF
v_gene: TRBV5-1; abundance: -; j_gene: TRBJ2-7; d_gene: -; CDR3nt: TGCGCCAGCAGCTTGGTGGGTCAGGGCGAGCAGTACTTC; CDR3aa: CASSLVGQGEQYF
v_gene: TRBV5-1; abundance: -; j_gene: TRBJ2-5; d_gene: -; CDR3nt: TGCGCCAGCAGCGTGGGAGTTTCCGGGGAAGAGACCCAGTACTTC; CDR3aa: CASSVGVSGEETQYF
v_gene: TRBV29-1; abundance: -; j_gene: TRBJ2-1; d_gene: TRBD1; CDR3nt: TGCAGCGTGGCCCCCGAGGGACAGGGTCTTAGGGAGCAGTTCTTC; CDR3aa: CSVAPEGQGLREQFF
v_gene: TRBV4-3; abundance: -; j_gene: TRBJ2-6; d_gene: TRBD2; CDR3nt: TGCGCCAGCAGCCACATAGGACTAGCGGGAAACTCTGGGGCCAACGTCCTGACTTTC; CDR3aa: CASSHIGLAGNSGANVLTF
v_gene: TRBV15; abundance: once; j_gene: TRBJ2-1; d_gene: TRBD2; CDR3nt: TGTGCCACCAGCCAAGGCAGGATAGCGGGATCCTACAATGAGCAGTTCTTC; CDR3aa: CATSQGRIAGSYNEQFF
v_gene: TRBV30; abundance: -; j_gene: TRBJ2-7; d_gene: TRBD2; CDR3nt: TGTGCCTGGGACCCCCGCCGGACTAGCGGGACCGCCTACGAGCAGTACTTC; CDR3aa: CAWDPRRTSGTAYEQYF
v_gene: TRBV7-7; abundance: once; j_gene: TRBJ2-3; d_gene: TRBD2; CDR3nt: TGTGCCAGCAGCTTAAGTCCTGGCGGGAGGGCCTGGGATACGCAGTATTTT; CDR3aa: CASSLSPGGRAWDTQYF
v_gene: TRBV6-5; abundance: -; j_gene: TRBJ2-7; d_gene: -; CDR3nt: TGTGCCAGCAGTTACTCGAGGGATATGGCCTACGAGCAGTACTTC; CDR3aa: CASSYSRDMAYEQYF
v_gene: TRBV9; abundance: -; j_gene: TRBJ2-7; d_gene: -; CDR3nt: TGTGCCAGCAGCGCCAACTCCTACGAGCAGTACTTC; CDR3aa: CASSANSYEQYF
v_gene: TRBV11-2; abundance: -; j_gene: TRBJ2-1; d_gene: -; CDR3nt: TGTGCCAGCAGCTTAAGCTTCAATGAGCAGTTCTTC; CDR3aa: CASSLSFNEQFF
v_gene: TRBV11-3; abundance: -; j_gene: TRBJ2-1; d_gene: -; CDR3nt: TGTGCCAGCAGCTTAGATCTGAGGGCCGAGCAGTTCTTC; CDR3aa: CASSLDLRAEQFF
v_gene: TRBV18; abundance: once; j_gene: TRBJ1-3; d_gene: TRBD1; CDR3nt: TGTGCCAGCTCACCAACTTTGGACAGGGGGAACACCATATATTTT; CDR3aa: CASSPTLDRGNTIYF
v_gene: TRBV11-2; abundance: -; j_gene: TRBJ2-1; d_gene: TRBD1; CDR3nt: TGTGCCAGCAGCTTAACCGGGACAGCCTACAATGAGCAGTTCTTC; CDR3aa: CASSLTGTAYNEQFF
v_gene: TRBV28; abundance: -; j_gene: TRBJ1-2; d_gene: TRBD1; CDR3nt: TGTGCCAGCATTAGGGGACAGGTGAACTATGGCTACACCTTC; CDR3aa: CASIRGQVNYGYTF
v_gene: TRBV28; abundance: -; j_gene: TRBJ2-7; d_gene: TRBD2; CDR3nt: TGTGCCAGCAGTTTTGATTGGACTAGCGGAGTCTACGAGCAGTACTTC; CDR3aa: CASSFDWTSGVYEQYF
v_gene: TRBV2; abundance: -; j_gene: TRBJ2-1; d_gene: TRBD2; CDR3nt: TGTGCCAGCAGCGGGACTAGCGGGAGAGATGAGCAGTTCTTC; CDR3aa: CASSGTSGRDEQFF
v_gene: TRBV6-5; abundance: -; j_gene: TRBJ1-5; d_gene: TRBD1; CDR3nt: TGTGCCAGCAGTCTGACCGACAGGACAGGTCAGCCCCAGCATTTT; CDR3aa: CASSLTDRTGQPQHF
v_gene: TRBV5-6; abundance: -; j_gene: TRBJ2-2; d_gene: TRBD2; CDR3nt: TGTGCCAGCAGCTCCATGGGGCTAGCGGGAGCCGGGGAGCTGTTTTTT; CDR3aa: CASSSMGLAGAGELFF
v_gene: TRBV6-1; abundance: -; j_gene: TRBJ2-7; d_gene: TRBD1; CDR3nt: TGTGCCAGCGCGCTGAGGGACAGATACTACGAGCAGTACTTC; CDR3aa: CASALRDRYYEQYF
v_gene: TRBV2; abundance: -; j_gene: TRBJ1-5; d_gene: -; CDR3nt: TGTGCCAGCAGTGAAGGGGGCGTTGGTCAGCCCCAGCATTTT; CDR3aa: CASSEGGVGQPQHF
v_gene: TRBV6-5; abundance: -; j_gene: TRBJ2-2; d_gene: -; CDR3nt: TGTGCCAGCAGCAGGGACTTGACCGGGGAGCTGTTTTTT; CDR3aa: CASSRDLTGELFF
v_gene: TRBV28; abundance: -; j_gene: TRBJ2-7; d_gene: TRBD2; CDR3nt: TGTGCCAGCAGCCGAACTAGCGGGAGAGCCGAGCAGTACTTC; CDR3aa: CASSRTSGRAEQYF
v_gene: TRBV30; abundance: -; j_gene: TRBJ2-7; d_gene: -; CDR3nt: TGTGCCTGGAGTTACCGGACGGGACTCTACGAGCAGTACTTC; CDR3aa: CAWSYRTGLYEQYF
v_gene: TRBV5-4; abundance: -; j_gene: TRBJ2-2; d_gene: -; CDR3nt: TGTGCCAGCAGCCCAGGGGTTACCGGGGAGCTGTTTTTT; CDR3aa: CASSPGVTGELFF
v_gene: TRBV10-1; abundance: -; j_gene: TRBJ2-3; d_gene: TRBD2; CDR3nt: TGCGCCAGCAGTGAGGTTACTAGCGGGAACACAGATACGCAGTATTTT; CDR3aa: CASSEVTSGNTDTQYF
v_gene: TRBV5-1; abundance: -; j_gene: TRBJ1-2; d_gene: TRBD1; CDR3nt: TGCGCCAGCAGCCGTGACAGGGGCTATGGCTACACCTTC; CDR3aa: CASSRDRGYGYTF
v_gene: TRBV7-9; abundance: -; j_gene: TRBJ2-1; d_gene: -; CDR3nt: TGTGCCAGCAGCTTACCGCTATACCACAATGAGCAGTTCTTC; CDR3aa: CASSLPLYHNEQFF
v_gene: TRBV6-5; abundance: -; j_gene: TRBJ2-1; d_gene: -; CDR3nt: TGTGCCACGCAAAAGCCCCCCACAGGCTACAATGAGCAGTTCTTC; CDR3aa: CATQKPPTGYNEQFF
v_gene: TRBV6-5; abundance: -; j_gene: TRBJ1-3; d_gene: TRBD1; CDR3nt: TGTGCCAGCAGTAGGGACAGGGGGCAAGGAAACACCATATATTTT; CDR3aa: CASSRDRGQGNTIYF
v_gene: TRBV7-9; abundance: -; j_gene: TRBJ2-7; d_gene: TRBD1; CDR3nt: TGTGCCAGCAGCTTTTCTGACAGGGTCATCGAGCAGTACTTC; CDR3aa: CASSFSDRVIEQYF
v_gene: TRBV4-2; abundance: once; j_gene: TRBJ1-2; d_gene: -; CDR3nt: TGTGCCAGCAGCCCTAAGGGGACTGGCGAGATATATGGCTACACCTTC; CDR3aa: CASSPKGTGEIYGYTF
v_gene: TRBV5-8; abundance: -; j_gene: TRBJ2-7; d_gene: -; CDR3nt: TGTGCCAGCAGCTTACCCGGTACCTACGAGCAGTACTTC; CDR3aa: CASSLPGTYEQYF
v_gene: TRBV19; abundance: -; j_gene: TRBJ2-1; d_gene: TRBD1; CDR3nt: TGTGCCAGTAGTTCGGGACAGGGGACCTACAATGAGCAGTTCTTC; CDR3aa: CASSSGQGTYNEQFF
v_gene: TRBV27; abundance: -; j_gene: TRBJ2-7; d_gene: TRBD2; CDR3nt: TGTGCCAGCAGTGCCGGGACTAGGGGCGAGCAGTACTTC; CDR3aa: CASSAGTRGEQYF
v_gene: TRBV12-5; abundance: -; j_gene: TRBJ2-1; d_gene: -; CDR3nt: TGTGCTAGTGGTTTGAGCCAGAGGTCCAATGAGCAGTTCTTC; CDR3aa: CASGLSQRSNEQFF